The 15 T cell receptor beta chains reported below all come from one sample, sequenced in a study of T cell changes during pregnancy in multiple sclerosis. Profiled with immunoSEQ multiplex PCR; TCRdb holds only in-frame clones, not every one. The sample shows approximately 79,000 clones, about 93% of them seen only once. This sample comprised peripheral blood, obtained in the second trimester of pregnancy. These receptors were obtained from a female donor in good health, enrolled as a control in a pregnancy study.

CDR3 DNA sequence: TGTGCCAGTTCAGAGGGGGGGCTTATTGAGCAGTTCTTC. Its protein product is CASSEGGLIEQFF. The rearrangement joins TRBV19 to TRBJ2-1, with D perhaps matching TRBD2 (7 bases). V lost 8 bases, J lost 9 bases, and 17 bases lay in between. The CDR3 spans 13 residues. Germline V CDR1 and CDR2: LNHDA, SQIVND (reference sequence).

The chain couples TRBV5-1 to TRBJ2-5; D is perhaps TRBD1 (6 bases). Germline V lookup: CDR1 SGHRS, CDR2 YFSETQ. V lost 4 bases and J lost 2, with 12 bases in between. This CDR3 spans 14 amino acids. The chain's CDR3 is CASSRDRKQETQYF. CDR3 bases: TGCGCCAGCAGCAGAGACAGGAAACAAGAGACCCAGTACTTC. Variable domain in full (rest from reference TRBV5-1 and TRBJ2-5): KAGVTQTPRYLIKTRGQQVTLSCSPISGHRSVSWYQQTPGQGLQFLFEYFSETQRNKGNFPGRFSGRQFSNSRSEMNVSTLELGDSALYLCASSRDRKQETQYFGPGTRLLVL.

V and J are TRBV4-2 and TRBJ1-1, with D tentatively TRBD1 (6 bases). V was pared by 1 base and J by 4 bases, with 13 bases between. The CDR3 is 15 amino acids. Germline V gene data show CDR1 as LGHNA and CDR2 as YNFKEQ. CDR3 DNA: TGTGCCAGCAGCCAAGTCCCGGGGGGCGGCACTGAAGCTTTCTTT. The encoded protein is CASSQVPGGGTEAFF.

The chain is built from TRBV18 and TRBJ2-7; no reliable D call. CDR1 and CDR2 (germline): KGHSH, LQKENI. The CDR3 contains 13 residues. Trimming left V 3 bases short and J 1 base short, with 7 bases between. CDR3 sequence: CASSPEVSYEQYF. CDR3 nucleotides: TGTGCCAGCTCACCTGAGGTTTCCTACGAGCAGTACTTC.

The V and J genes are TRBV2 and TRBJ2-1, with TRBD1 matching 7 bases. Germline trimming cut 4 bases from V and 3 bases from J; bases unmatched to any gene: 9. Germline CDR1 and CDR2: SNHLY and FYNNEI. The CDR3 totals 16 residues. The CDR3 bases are TGTGCCAGCAGTGGCAACCGGGACAGCCTCTACAATGAGCAGTTCTTC. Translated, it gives CASSGNRDSLYNEQFF.

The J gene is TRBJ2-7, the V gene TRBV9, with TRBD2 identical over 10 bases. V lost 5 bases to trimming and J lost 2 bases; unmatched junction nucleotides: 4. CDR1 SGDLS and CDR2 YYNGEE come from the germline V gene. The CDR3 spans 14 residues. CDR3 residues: CASSLAGDTYEQYF. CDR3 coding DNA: TGTGCCAGCAGTCTAGCGGGGGACACCTACGAGCAGTACTTC.

CDR3: CASSQDRAGRSPSSYNEQFF. CDR3 sequence (DNA): TGCGCCAGCAGCCAAGACAGGGCAGGCAGGAGCCCAAGCTCCTACAATGAGCAGTTCTTC. The rearrangement links TRBV4-3 to TRBJ2-1; D possibly corresponds to TRBD1 (5 bases). CDR1 LGHNA and CDR2 YSLEER come from the germline V gene. V was trimmed by 0 bases and J by 0 bases, leaving 21 bases between them. There are 20 residues in the CDR3.

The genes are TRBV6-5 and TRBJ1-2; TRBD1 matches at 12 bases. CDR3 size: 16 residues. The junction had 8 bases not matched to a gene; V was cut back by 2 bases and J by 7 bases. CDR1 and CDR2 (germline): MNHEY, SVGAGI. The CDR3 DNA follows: TGTGCCAGCAGTTACACGCCGGGACAGGGGGCCTCTGGCTACACCTTC. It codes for CASSYTPGQGASGYTF.

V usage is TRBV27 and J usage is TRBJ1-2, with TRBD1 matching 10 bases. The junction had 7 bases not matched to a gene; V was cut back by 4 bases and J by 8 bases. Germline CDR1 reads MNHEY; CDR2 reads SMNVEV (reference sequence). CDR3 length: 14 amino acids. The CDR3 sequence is CASSSRDRGFGYTF. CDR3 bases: TGTGCCAGCAGTTCACGGGACAGGGGTTTCGGCTACACCTTC.

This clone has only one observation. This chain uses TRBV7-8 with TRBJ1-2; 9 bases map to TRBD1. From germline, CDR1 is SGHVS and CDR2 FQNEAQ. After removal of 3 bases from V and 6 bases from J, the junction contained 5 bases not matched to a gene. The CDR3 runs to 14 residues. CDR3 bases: TGTGCCAGCAGCTTGGGAAGGACAGGGGATGGCTACACCTTC. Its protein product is CASSLGRTGDGYTF.

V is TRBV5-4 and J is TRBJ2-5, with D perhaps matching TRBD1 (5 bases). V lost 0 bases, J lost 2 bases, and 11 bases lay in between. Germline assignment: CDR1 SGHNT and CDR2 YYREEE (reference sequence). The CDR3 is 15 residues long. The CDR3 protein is CASSLVAGPQETQYF. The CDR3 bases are TGTGCCAGCAGCTTGGTTGCAGGGCCGCAAGAGACCCAGTACTTC.

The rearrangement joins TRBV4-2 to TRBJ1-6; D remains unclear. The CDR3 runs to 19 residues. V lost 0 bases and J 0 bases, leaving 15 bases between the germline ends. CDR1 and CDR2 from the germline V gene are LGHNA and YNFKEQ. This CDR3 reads CASSQDTSSVSSYNSPLHF. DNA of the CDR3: TGTGCCAGCAGCCAAGACACTAGTAGTGTGAGCTCCTATAATTCACCCCTCCACTTT.

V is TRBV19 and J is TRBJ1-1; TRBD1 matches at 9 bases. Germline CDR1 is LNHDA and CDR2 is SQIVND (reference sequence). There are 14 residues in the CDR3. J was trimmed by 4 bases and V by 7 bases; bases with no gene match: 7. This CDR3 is CASTLGTGTTEAFF. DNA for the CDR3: TGTGCCAGTACCCTCGGGACAGGGACCACTGAAGCTTTCTTT.

The DNA for the CDR3 is TGCGCCAGCAGCTTCCTTCAGGGCCTTAGGAACGAGCAGTACTTC. It is translated as CASSFLQGLRNEQYF. This chain joins TRBV5-1 and TRBJ2-7, with D tentatively TRBD1 (5 bases). CDR1 is SGHRS and CDR2 is YFSETQ in the germline V gene. The CDR3 has 15 residues. V lost 2 bases to trimming and J lost 5 bases, with 17 bases between them. Supplemented by reference TRBV5-1 and TRBJ2-7, the full variable domain reads KAGVTQTPRYLIKTRGQQVTLSCSPISGHRSVSWYQQTPGQGLQFLFEYFSETQRNKGNFPGRFSGRQFSNSRSEMNVSTLELGDSALYLCASSFLQGLRNEQYFGPGTRLTVT.

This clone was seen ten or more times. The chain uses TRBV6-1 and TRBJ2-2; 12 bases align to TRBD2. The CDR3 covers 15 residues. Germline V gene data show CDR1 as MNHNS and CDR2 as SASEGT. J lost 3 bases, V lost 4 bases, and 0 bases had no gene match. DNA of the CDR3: TGTGCCAGCAGTGGACTAGCGGGGGACACCGGGGAGCTGTTTTTT. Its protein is CASSGLAGDTGELFF.